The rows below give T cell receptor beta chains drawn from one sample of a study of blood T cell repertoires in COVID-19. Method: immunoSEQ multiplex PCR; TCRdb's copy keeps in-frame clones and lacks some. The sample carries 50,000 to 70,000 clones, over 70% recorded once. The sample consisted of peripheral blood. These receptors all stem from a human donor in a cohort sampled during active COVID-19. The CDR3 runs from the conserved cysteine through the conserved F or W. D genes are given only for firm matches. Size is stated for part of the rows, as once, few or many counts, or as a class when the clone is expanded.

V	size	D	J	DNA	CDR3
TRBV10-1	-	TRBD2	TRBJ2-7	TGCGCCAGCAGTGATGGGGCTAGCGGGACCTACGAGCAGTACTTC	CASSDGASGTYEQYF
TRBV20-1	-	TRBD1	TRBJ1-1	TGCAGTGCTAGTCCCCTGCGGGACAGTCCTTATGTTGAAGCTTTCTTT	CSASPLRDSPYVEAFF
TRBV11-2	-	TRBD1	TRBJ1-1	TGTGCCAGCAGCCCTCAGGGGGTATATACTGAAGCTTTCTTT	CASSPQGVYTEAFF
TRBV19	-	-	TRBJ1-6	TGTGCCAGTAGTATATCTCAGGGACCCCTCCACTTT	CASSISQGPLHF
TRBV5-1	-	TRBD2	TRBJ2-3	TGCGCCAGCAGCCAGGGACTAGCGGGGGGCGTAGATACGCAGTATTTT	CASSQGLAGGVDTQYF
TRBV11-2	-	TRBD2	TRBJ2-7	TGTGCCAGCAGCTTAACGGCGACGGGACTAGCGGAGAATTACGAGCAGTACTTC	CASSLTATGLAENYEQYF
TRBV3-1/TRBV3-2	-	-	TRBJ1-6	TGTGCCAGCAGCCTCCGTCAGGAGCAGGCGGGACCCCTCCACTTT	CASSLRQEQAGPLHF
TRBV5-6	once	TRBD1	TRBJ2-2	TGTGCCAGCAGCTTGAACAGGGGTGTCGGGGAGCTGTTTTTT	CASSLNRGVGELFF
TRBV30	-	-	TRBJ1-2	TGTGCCTCGGGGGGGTGGGAGAGGCATGGCTACACCTTC	CASGGWERHGYTF
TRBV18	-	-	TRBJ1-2	TGTGCCAGCTCACCAAATTCCCAGGGTGACTATGGCTACACCTTC	CASSPNSQGDYGYTF
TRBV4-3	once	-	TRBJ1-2	TGCGCCAGCAGCCAAGAAAGATTTGGAGGACGAGGCTACACCTTC	CASSQERFGGRGYTF
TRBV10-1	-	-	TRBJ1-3	TGCGCCAGCAGTGAAAGGTTCGCGCGACAGGATGGAAACACCATATATTTT	CASSERFARQDGNTIYF
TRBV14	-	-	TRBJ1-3	TGTGCCAGCAGCCAACCGGGGGGATCTGGAAACACCATATATTTT	CASSQPGGSGNTIYF
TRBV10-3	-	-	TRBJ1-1	TGTGCCATCAGCCCATACGGGGGTTTGGACACTGAAGCTTTCTTT	CAISPYGGLDTEAFF
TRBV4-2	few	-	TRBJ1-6	TGTGCCAGCAGCCAGCGGGGACTTTCGGGCGCTTATAATTCACCCCTCCACTTT	CASSQRGLSGAYNSPLHF
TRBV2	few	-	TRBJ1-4	TGTGCCAGCAGTTCAGGGTGGTTGAGTGAAAAACTGTTTTTT	CASSSGWLSEKLFF
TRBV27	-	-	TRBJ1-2	TGTGCCAGCAGTTTATTTTCCCGGCGGGGGACCAACACAGCCAGATATTACACCTTC	CASSLFSRRGTNTARYYTF
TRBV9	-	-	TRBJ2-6	TGTGCCAGCAGTGAGGACTCTGGGGCCAACGTCCTGACTTTC	CASSEDSGANVLTF
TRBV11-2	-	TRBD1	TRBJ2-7	TGTGCCAGCGTCAGGGGGCTTTTTGGAACCTACGAGCAGTACTTC	CASVRGLFGTYEQYF
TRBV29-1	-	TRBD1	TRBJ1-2	TGCAGCGTTGAAGACCCGGGACAGCCGTATGGCTACACCTTC	CSVEDPGQPYGYTF
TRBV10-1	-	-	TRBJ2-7	TGCGCCAGCAGTGAATCCCTAGGATTAGCGGACGAGCAGTACTTC	CASSESLGLADEQYF
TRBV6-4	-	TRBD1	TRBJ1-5	TGTGCCAGCAGGCCAAAACAGGGGGTTGGCAATCAGCCCCAGCATTTT	CASRPKQGVGNQPQHF
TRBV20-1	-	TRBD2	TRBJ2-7	TGCAGTGCTAGTTACGGGGGGAGCTCCTACGAGCAGTACTTC	CSASYGGSSYEQYF
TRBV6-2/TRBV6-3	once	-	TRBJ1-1	TGTGCCAGCAGTACAGGAACTGAAGCTTTCTTT	CASSTGTEAFF
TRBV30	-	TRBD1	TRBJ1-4	TGTGCCTGGAGGGATACAGGGGGCAACGAAAAACTGTTTTTT	CAWRDTGGNEKLFF
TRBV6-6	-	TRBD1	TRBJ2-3	TGTGCCAGCAGCTACAGACAGGGCCCCGGAGATACGCAGTATTTT	CASSYRQGPGDTQYF
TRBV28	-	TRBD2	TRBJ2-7	TGTGCCAGCACTAGCGGAAGCTCCTACGAGCAGTACTTC	CASTSGSSYEQYF
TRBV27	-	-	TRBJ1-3	TGTGCCAGCAGTTTATACCCCTACTCTGGAAACACCATATATTTT	CASSLYPYSGNTIYF
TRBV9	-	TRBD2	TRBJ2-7	TGTGCCAGCAGCGTAGGGCTAGCGGATAAATCCTACGAGCAGTACTTC	CASSVGLADKSYEQYF
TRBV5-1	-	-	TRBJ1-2	TGCGCCAGCAGCTTCCAGGGGTATGGCTACACCTTC	CASSFQGYGYTF
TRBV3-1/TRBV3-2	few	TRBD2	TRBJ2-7	TGTGCCAGCAGCACTAGCGGGGGCTCCTACGAGCAGTACTTC	CASSTSGGSYEQYF
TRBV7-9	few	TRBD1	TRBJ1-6	TGTGCCAGCAGCTTAGCCAGGACAGGGCCCGTCCACTTT	CASSLARTGPVHF
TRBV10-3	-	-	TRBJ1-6	TGTGCCATCAGTGCGCAGGGGCCGAATTCACCCCTCCACTTT	CAISAQGPNSPLHF
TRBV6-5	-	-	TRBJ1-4	TGTGCCAGCAGGAAGGGGGAAAAACTGTTTTTT	CASRKGEKLFF
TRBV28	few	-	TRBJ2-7	TGTGCCAGCAGTTTGCCCCGGGGTAGAAACGAGCAGTACTTC	CASSLPRGRNEQYF
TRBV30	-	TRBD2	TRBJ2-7	TGTGCCTGGGGGACTAGCGGGAGTAGCGAGCAGTACTTC	CAWGTSGSSEQYF
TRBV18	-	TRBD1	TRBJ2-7	TGTGCCAGCTCACCCGACAGGGTATCCTACGAGCAGTACTTC	CASSPDRVSYEQYF
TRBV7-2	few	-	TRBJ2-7	TGTGCCAGCAGCTTACTAGCTCTCAACGAGCAGTACTTC	CASSLLALNEQYF
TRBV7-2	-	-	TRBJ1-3	TGTGCCAGCAGCTTAGTCCCCTACTCTGGAAACACCATATATTTT	CASSLVPYSGNTIYF
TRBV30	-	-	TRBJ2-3	TGTGCCTGGAGTGTACTTACCGGGACACGCACAGATACGCAGTATTTT	CAWSVLTGTRTDTQYF
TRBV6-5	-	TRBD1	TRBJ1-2	TGTGCCAGCGTAGCCGGGACAGGGGTAAAGGGCTACACCTTC	CASVAGTGVKGYTF
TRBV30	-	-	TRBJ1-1	TGTGCCTGGAGTGCTGTGTTATCGGGGGGAGCTTTCTTT	CAWSAVLSGGAFF